This T cell receptor beta chain comes out of a study of T cell responses to AZD1222 COVID-19 vaccine. About the research overall: Recipients boosted at about 4 weeks or about 12 weeks are pooled.

General study results and limits: Unmutated variant regions are reportedly targeted by nearly half of spike-specific TCRs. The donors showed a predominance of white British ancestry and of females, with possible underestimation of clonal diversity. Seropositive at baseline were only 5 or 6 AZD1222 recipients.

The germline V gene encodes CDR1 SGHKS and CDR2 YYEKEE (reference sequence). Germline trimming cut 1 base from V and 5 bases from J; bases unmatched to any gene: 6. The CDR3 covers 14 residues. As regards this clone: The antigen is unknown.

Assay: immunoSEQ multiplex PCR; the TCRdb copy retains only in-frame clones and omits some. This sample yields about 100,000 clones, of which around 87% are seen a single time; less than 20% belongs to the top ten. Material: peripheral blood, obtained on day 0 of AZD1222 vaccination. The chain couples TRBV5-5 to TRBJ2-7; 7 bases agree with TRBD2. This sequence originates from an adult in good health. CDR3 coding DNA: TGTGCCAGCAGCTTGTACGGGAGGTCCGACGAGCAGTACTTC. Translation gives CASSLYGRSDEQYF.